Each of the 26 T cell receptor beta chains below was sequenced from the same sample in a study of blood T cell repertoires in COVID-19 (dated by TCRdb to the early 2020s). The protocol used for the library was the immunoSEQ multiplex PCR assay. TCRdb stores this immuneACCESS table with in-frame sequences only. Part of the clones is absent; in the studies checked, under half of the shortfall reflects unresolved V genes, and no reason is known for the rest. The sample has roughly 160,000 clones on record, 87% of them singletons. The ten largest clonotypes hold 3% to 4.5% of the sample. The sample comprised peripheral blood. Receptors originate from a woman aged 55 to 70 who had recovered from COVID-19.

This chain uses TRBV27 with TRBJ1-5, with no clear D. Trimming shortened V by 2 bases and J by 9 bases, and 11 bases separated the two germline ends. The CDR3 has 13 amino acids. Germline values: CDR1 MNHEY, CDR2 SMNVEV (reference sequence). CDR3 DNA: TGTGCCAGCAGTTTAACGGAGCTCAGGCCCCAGCATTTT. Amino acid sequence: CASSLTELRPQHF.

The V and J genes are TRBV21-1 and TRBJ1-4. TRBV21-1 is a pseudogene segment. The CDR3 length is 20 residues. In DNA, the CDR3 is TGTGCCAGCAGCAAAGTTCAGGAGGGACGGTTGACGGCCCGAAATGAAAAACTGTTTTTT. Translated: CASSKVQEGRLTARNEKLFF.

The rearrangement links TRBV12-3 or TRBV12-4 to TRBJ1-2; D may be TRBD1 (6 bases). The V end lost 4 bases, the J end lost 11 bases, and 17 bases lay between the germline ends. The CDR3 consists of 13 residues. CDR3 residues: CASSSNPQGAYTF. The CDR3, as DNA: TGTGCCAGCAGTTCGAATCCACAGGGAGCTTACACCTTC.

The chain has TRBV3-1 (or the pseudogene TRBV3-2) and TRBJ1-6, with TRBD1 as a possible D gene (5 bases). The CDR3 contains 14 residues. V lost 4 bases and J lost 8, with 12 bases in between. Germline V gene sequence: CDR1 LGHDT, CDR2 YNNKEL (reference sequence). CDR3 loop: CASSLVRGDSPLHF. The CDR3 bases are TGTGCCAGCAGCCTAGTCCGGGGGGATTCACCCCTCCACTTT.

CDR3 region: CASSLGQGGTETQYF. The CDR3 bases are TGCGCCAGCAGCCTTGGACAGGGCGGTACCGAGACCCAGTACTTC. The V gene is TRBV5-1, the J gene TRBJ2-5, with 8 bases identical to TRBD1. Germline lookup yields CDR1 SGHRS and CDR2 YFSETQ. The CDR3 is 15 amino acids. V was pared by 4 bases and J by 5 bases, with 10 bases of the junction left unmatched. Full variable domain (outside the CDR3, taken from reference TRBV5-1 and TRBJ2-5): KAGVTQTPRYLIKTRGQQVTLSCSPISGHRSVSWYQQTPGQGLQFLFEYFSETQRNKGNFPGRFSGRQFSNSRSEMNVSTLELGDSALYLCASSLGQGGTETQYFGPGTRLLVL.

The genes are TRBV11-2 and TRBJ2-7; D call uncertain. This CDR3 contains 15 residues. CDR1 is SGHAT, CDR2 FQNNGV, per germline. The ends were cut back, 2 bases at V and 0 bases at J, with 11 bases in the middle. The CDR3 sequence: CASSLSLDTSYEQYF. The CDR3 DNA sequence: TGTGCCAGCAGCTTATCTCTTGACACCTCCTACGAGCAGTACTTC. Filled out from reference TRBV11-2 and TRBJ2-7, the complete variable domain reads EAGVAQSPRYKIIEKRQSVAFWCNPISGHATLYWYQQILGQGPKLLIQFQNNGVVDDSQLPKDRFSAERLKGVDSTLKIQPAKLEDSAVYLCASSLSLDTSYEQYFGPGTRLTVT.

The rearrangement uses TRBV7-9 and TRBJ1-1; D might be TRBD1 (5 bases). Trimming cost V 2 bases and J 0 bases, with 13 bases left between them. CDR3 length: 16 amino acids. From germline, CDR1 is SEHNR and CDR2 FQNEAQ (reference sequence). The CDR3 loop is CASSLRDGLMNTEAFF. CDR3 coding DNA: TGTGCCAGCAGCTTAAGGGACGGACTAATGAACACTGAAGCTTTCTTT. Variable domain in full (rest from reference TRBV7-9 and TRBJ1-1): DTGVSQNPRHKITKRGQNVTFRCDPISEHNRLYWYRQTLGQGPEFLTYFQNEAQLEKSRLLSDRFSAERPKGSFSTLEIQRTEQGDSAMYLCASSLRDGLMNTEAFFGQGTRLTVV.

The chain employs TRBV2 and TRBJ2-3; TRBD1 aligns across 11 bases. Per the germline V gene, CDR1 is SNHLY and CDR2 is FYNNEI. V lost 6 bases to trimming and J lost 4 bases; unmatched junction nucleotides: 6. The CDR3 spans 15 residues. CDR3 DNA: TGTGCCAGCAGAGACCGGGACAGGGGGTCAGATACGCAGTATTTT. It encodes CASRDRDRGSDTQYF.

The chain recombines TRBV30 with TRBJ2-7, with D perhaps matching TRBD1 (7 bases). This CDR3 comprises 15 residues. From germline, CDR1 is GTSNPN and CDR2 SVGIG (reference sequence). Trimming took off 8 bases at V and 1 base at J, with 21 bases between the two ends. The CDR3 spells CAALHRAGGSYEQYF. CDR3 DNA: TGTGCCGCCTTACACCGGGCAGGGGGGTCCTACGAGCAGTACTTC.

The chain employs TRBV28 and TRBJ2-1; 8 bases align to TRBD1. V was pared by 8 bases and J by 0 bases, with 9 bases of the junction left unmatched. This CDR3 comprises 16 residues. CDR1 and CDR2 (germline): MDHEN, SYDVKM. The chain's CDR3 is CASGQGFYSSYNEQFF. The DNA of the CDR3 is TGTGCCAGCGGACAGGGTTTTTACAGCTCCTACAATGAGCAGTTCTTC.

The CDR3 nucleotides are TGTGCCAGCAGCTCACCCTACAGGGGACAAGAGACCCAGTACTTC. It codes for CASSSPYRGQETQYF. The chain recombines TRBV7-6 with TRBJ2-5; 7 positions match TRBD1. CDR3 length: 15 amino acids. Looked up from germline, CDR1 is SGHVS and CDR2 is FNYEAQ. The junction had 7 bases not matched to a gene; V was cut back by 4 bases and J by 2 bases.

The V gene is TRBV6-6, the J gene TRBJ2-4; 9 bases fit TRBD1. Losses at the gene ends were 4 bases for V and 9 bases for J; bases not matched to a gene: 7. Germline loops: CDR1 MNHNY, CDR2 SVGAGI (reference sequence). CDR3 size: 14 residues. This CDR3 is CASSSGTGIGIQYF. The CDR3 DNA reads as TGTGCCAGCAGTTCGGGGACAGGGATTGGCATTCAGTACTTC.

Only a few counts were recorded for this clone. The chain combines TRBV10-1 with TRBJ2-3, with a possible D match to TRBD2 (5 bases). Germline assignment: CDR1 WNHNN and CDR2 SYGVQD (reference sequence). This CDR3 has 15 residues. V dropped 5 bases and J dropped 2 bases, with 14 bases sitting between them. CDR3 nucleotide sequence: TGCGCCAGCAGTCCGGGTGGCCTAGCCACAGATACGCAGTATTTT. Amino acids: CASSPGGLATDTQYF.

This CDR3 is CASSLVPGAGNTIYF. In DNA form, the CDR3 reads TGTGCCAGCAGCTTAGTTCCCGGGGCTGGAAACACCATATATTTT. The V gene is TRBV7-2, the J gene TRBJ1-3, with D unclear. Germline CDR1 reads SGHTA; CDR2 reads FQGNSA. This CDR3 has 15 residues. V was cut by 1 base and J by 2 bases, with 9 bases left in between.

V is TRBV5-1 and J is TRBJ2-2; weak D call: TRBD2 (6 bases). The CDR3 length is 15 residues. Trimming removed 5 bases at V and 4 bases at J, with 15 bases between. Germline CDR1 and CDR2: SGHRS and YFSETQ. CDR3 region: CASRDAGTLTGELFF. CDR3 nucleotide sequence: TGCGCCAGCAGGGACGCCGGGACTCTCACCGGGGAGCTGTTTTTT. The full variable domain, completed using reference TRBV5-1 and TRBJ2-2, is KAGVTQTPRYLIKTRGQQVTLSCSPISGHRSVSWYQQTPGQGLQFLFEYFSETQRNKGNFPGRFSGRQFSNSRSEMNVSTLELGDSALYLCASRDAGTLTGELFFGEGSRLTVL.

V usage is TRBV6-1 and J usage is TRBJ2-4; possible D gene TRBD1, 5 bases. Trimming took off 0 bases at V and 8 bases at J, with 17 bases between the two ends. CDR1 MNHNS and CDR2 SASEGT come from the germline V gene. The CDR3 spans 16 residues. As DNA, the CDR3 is TGTGCCAGCAGTGAAGCGCTTCTGGGGCGGTTGTACATTCAGTACTTC. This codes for CASSEALLGRLYIQYF.

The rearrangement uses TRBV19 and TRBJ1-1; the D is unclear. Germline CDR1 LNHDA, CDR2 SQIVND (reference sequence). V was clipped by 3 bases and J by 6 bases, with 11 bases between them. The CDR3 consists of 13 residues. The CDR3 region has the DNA TGTGCCAGTAGTATTCAGCGAGAATCTGAAGCTTTCTTT. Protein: CASSIQRESEAFF.

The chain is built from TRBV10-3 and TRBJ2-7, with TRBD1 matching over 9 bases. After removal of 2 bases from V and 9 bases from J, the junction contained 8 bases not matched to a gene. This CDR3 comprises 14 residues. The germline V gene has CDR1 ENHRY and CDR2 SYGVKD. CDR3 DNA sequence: TGTGCCATCAGTGAGGGGACAGGGTGGGTACGGCAGTACTTC. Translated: CAISEGTGWVRQYF.

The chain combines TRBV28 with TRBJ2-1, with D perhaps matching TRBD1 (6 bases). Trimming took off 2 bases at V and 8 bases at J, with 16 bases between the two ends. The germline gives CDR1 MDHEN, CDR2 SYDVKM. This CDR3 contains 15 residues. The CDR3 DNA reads TGTGCCAGCAGTTTACTGGGGACATCGAGCGATGAGCAGTTCTTC. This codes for CASSLLGTSSDEQFF. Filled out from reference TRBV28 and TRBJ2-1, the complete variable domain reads DVKVTQSSRYLVKRTGEKVFLECVQDMDHENMFWYRQDPGLGLRLIYFSYDVKMKEKGDIPEGYSVSREKKERFSLILESASTNQTSMYLCASSLLGTSSDEQFFGPGTRLTVL.

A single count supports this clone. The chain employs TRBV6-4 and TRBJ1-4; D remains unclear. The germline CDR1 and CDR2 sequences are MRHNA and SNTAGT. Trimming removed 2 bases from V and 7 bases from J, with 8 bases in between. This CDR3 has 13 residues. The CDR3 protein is CASSDAPGEKLFF. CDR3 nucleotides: TGTGCCAGCAGTGACGCACCGGGTGAAAAACTGTTTTTT.

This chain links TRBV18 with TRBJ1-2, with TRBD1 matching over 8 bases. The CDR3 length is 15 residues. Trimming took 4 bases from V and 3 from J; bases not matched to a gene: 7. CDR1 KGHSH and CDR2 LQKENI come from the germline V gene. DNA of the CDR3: TGTGCCAGCTCACTAACGACAGGGGATGACTATGGCTACACCTTC. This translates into CASSLTTGDDYGYTF. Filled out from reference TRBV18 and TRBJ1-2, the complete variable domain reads NAGVMQNPRHLVRRRGQEARLRCSPMKGHSHVYWYRQLPEEGLKFMVYLQKENIIDESGMPKERFSAEFPKEGPSILRIQQVVRGDSAAYFCASSLTTGDDYGYTFGSGTRLTVV.

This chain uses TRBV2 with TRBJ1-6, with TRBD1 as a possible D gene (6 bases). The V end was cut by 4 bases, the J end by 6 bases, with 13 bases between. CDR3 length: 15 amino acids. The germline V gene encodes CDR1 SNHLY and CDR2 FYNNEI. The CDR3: CASSALQGSNSPLHF. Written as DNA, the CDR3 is TGTGCCAGCAGTGCATTACAGGGTTCTAATTCACCCCTCCACTTT.

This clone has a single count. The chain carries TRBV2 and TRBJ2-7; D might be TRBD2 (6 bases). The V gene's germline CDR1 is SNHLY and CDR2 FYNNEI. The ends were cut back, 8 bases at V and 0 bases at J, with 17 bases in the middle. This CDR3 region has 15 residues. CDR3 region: CASDAGRRSSYEQYF. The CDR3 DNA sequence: TGTGCCAGCGATGCGGGGAGAAGGAGCTCCTACGAGCAGTACTTC.

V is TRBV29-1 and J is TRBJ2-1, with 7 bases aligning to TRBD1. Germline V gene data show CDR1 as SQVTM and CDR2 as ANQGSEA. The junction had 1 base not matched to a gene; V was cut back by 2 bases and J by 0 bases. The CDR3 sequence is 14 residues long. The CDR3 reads CSVERQGSYNEQFF. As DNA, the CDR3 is TGCAGCGTTGAAAGACAGGGCTCCTACAATGAGCAGTTCTTC.

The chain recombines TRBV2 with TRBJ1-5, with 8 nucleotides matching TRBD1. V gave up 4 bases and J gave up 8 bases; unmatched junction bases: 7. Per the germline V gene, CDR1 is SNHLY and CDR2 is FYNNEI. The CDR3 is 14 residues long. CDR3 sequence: CASSVGTGTEPQHF. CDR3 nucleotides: TGTGCCAGCAGTGTCGGGACAGGTACTGAGCCCCAGCATTTT.

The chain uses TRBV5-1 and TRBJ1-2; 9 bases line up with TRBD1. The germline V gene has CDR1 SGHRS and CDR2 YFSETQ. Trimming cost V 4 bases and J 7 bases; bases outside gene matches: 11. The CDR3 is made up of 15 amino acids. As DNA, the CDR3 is TGCGCCAGCAGCCAGACTCCGGGACAGGGAGGTGGCTACACCTTC. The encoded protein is CASSQTPGQGGGYTF.